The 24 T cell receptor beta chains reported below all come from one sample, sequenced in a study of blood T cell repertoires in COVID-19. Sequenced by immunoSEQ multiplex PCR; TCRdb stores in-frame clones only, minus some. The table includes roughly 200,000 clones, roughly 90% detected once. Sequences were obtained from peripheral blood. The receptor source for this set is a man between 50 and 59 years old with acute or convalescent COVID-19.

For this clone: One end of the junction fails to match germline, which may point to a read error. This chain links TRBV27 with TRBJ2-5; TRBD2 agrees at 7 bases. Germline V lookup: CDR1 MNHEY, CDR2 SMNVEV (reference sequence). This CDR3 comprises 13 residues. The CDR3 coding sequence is TGTGCCAGCAGTTTTCGCCGCGGGACTACCCCGTACTTC. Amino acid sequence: CASSFRRGTTPYF.

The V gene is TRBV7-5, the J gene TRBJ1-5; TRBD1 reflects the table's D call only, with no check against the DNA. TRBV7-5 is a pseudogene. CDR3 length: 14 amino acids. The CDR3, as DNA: TGTGTCAGAAGCCAGGACAGTTACAATCAGCCCCAGCATTTT. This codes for CVRSQDSYNQPQHF.

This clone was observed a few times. CDR3 bases: TGTGCCAGCAGCTCCCCGGGGGACACTGAAGCTTTCTTT. Its protein product is CASSSPGDTEAFF. The chain employs TRBV6-5 and TRBJ1-1; the D gene is possibly TRBD1 (5 bases). The CDR3 length is 13 residues. V was trimmed by 6 bases and J by 3 bases, leaving 11 bases between them. Germline assignment: CDR1 MNHEY and CDR2 SVGAGI.

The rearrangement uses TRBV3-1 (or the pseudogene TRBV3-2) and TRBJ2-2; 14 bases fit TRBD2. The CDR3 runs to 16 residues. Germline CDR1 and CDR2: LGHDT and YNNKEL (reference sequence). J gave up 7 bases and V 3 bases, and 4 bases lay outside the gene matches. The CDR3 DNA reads TGTGCCAGCAGCCAGGGACTAGCGGGAGCCGGCGGGGAGCTGTTTTTT. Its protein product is CASSQGLAGAGGELFF.

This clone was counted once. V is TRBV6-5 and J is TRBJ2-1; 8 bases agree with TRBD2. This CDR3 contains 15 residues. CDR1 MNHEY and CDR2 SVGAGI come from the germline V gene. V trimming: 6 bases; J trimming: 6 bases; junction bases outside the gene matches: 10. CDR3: CASRVDGGDSNEQFF. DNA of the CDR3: TGTGCCAGCAGAGTCGACGGGGGGGACTCCAATGAGCAGTTCTTC.

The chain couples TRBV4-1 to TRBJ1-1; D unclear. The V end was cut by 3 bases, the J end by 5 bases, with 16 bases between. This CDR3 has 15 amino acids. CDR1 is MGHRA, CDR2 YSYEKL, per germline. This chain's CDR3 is CASSQSLIRVTEAFF. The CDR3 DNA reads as TGCGCCAGCAGCCAGAGTCTCATCCGGGTGACTGAAGCTTTCTTT.

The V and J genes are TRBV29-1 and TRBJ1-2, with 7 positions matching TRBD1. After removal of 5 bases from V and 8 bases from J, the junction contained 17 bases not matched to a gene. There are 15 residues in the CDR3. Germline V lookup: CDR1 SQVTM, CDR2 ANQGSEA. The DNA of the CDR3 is TGCAGCGTTAGGACCCGCAGACAGGGCGCGTTGGGCTACACCTTC. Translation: CSVRTRRQGALGYTF. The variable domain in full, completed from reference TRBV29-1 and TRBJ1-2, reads SAVISQKPSRDICQRGTSLTIQCQVDSQVTMMFWYRQQPGQSLTLIATANQGSEATYESGFVIDKFPISRPNLTFSTLTVSNMSPEDSSIYLCSVRTRRQGALGYTFGSGTRLTVV.

The CDR3 protein is CASSLGQGGYEKLFF. The CDR3 nucleotides read TGTGCCAGTAGTCTCGGACAGGGCGGTTATGAAAAACTGTTTTTT. The V gene is TRBV19, the J gene TRBJ1-4, with 8 bases aligning to TRBD1. The CDR3 sequence is 15 residues long. V lost 5 bases to trimming and J lost 6 bases; unmatched junction nucleotides: 8. Germline lookup yields CDR1 LNHDA and CDR2 SQIVND (reference sequence). The full variable domain, with the rest looked up from reference TRBV19 and TRBJ1-4, is DGGITQSPKYLFRKEGQNVTLSCEQNLNHDAMYWYRQDPGQGLRLIYYSQIVNDFQKGDIAEGYSVSREKKESFPLTVTSAQKNPTAFYLCASSLGQGGYEKLFFGSGTQLSVL.

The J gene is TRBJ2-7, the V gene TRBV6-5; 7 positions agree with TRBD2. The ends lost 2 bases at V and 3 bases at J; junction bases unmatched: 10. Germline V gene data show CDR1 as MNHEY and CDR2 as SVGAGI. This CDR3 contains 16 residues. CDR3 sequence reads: CASSYGGGGGNYEQYF. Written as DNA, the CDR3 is TGTGCCAGCAGTTACGGGGGTGGGGGAGGGAACTACGAGCAGTACTTC.

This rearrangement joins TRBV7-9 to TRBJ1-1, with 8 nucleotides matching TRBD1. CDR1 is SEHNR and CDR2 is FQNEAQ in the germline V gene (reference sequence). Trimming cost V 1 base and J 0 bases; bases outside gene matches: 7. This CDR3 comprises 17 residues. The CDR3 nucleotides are TGTGCCAGCAGCTTAGTTGTGACAGGGGCATTGAACACTGAAGCTTTCTTT. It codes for CASSLVVTGALNTEAFF.

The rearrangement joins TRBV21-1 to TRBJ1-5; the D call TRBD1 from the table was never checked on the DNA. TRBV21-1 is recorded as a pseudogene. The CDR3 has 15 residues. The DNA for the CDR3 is TGTGCCAGCACCCCCAGGGACAGGGGCAATCAGCCCCAGCATTTT. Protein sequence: CASTPRDRGNQPQHF.

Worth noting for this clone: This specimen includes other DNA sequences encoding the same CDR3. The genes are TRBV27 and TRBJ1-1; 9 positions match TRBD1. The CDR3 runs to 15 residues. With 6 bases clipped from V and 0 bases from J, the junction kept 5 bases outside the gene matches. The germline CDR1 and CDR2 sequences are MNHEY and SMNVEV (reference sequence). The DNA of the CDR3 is TGTGCCAGCAGCGTGACAGGGGGGCTGAACACTGAAGCTTTCTTT. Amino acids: CASSVTGGLNTEAFF.

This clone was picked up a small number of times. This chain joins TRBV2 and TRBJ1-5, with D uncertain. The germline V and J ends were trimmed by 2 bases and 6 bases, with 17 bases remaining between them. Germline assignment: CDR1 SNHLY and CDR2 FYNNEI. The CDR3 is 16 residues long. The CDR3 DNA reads TGTGCCAGCAGTGAAAGGCGAGGAATCCAAGGTCAGCCCCAGCATTTT. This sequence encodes CASSERRGIQGQPQHF.

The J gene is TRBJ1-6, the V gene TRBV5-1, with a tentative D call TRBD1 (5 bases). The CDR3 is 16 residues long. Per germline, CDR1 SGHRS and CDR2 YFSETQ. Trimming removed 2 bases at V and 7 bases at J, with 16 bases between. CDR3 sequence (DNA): TGCGCCAGCAGCTTTGGAGGGGTCGCCCCAAATTCACCCCTCCACTTT. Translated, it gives CASSFGGVAPNSPLHF. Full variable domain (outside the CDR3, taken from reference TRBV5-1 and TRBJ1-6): KAGVTQTPRYLIKTRGQQVTLSCSPISGHRSVSWYQQTPGQGLQFLFEYFSETQRNKGNFPGRFSGRQFSNSRSEMNVSTLELGDSALYLCASSFGGVAPNSPLHFGNGTRLTVT.

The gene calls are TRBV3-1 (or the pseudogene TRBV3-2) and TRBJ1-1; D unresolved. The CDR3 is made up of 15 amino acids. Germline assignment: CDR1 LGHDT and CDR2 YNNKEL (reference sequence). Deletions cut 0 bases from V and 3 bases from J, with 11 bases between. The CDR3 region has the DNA TGTGCCAGCAGCCAAGAGGACTGGACCCACACTGAAGCTTTCTTT. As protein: CASSQEDWTHTEAFF.

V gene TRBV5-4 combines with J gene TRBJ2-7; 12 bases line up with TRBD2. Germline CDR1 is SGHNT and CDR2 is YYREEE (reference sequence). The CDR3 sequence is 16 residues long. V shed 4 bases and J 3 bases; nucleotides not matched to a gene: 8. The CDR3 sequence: CASSNETSGSFYEQYF. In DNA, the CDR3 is TGTGCCAGCAGCAACGAGACTAGCGGGAGTTTCTACGAGCAGTACTTC.

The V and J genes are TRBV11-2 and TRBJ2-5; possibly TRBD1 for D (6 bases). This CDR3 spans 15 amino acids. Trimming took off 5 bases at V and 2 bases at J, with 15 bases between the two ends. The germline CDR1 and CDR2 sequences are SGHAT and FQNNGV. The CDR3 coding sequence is TGTGCCAGCAGCCCCCGTTGGGGGCTACAAGAGACCCAGTACTTC. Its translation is CASSPRWGLQETQYF.

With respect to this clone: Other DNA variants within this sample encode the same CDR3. The CDR3 DNA follows: TGTGCCAGCAGCCCCGGCACAGGTTATGGCTACACCTTC. Translated: CASSPGTGYGYTF. The rearrangement uses TRBV28 and TRBJ1-2; tentative D call: TRBD1 (5 bases). The V and J ends lost 6 bases and 5 bases respectively, with 13 bases between them. Germline CDR1 is MDHEN and CDR2 is SYDVKM. The CDR3 spans 13 residues.

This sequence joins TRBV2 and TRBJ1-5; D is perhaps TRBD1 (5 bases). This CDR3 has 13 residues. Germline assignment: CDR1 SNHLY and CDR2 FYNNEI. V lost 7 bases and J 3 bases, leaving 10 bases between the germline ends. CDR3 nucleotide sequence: TGTGCCAGCAAGACAGCTCCCAATCAGCCCCAGCATTTT. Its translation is CASKTAPNQPQHF.

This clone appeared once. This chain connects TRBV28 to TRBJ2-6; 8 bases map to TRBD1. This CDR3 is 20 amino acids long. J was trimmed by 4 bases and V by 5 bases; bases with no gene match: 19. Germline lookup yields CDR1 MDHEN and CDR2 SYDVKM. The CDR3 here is CASSPTRLATGERGANVLTF. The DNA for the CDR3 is TGTGCCAGCAGTCCCACACGTTTGGCGACAGGGGAACGCGGGGCCAACGTCCTGACTTTC.

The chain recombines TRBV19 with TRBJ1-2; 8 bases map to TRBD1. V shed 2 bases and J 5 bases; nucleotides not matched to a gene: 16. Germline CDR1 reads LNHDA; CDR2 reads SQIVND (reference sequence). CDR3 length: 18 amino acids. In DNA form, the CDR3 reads TGTGCCAGTAGTATAAGGTGGGGACAGGCCGTGCGAGTTTATGGCTACACCTTC. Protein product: CASSIRWGQAVRVYGYTF.

The CDR3 DNA reads TGTGCCAGCAGCGGACAGGGCTCGTTTGGGGGAATTGGGACAGATACGCAGTATTTT. Its protein is CASSGQGSFGGIGTDTQYF. The J gene is TRBJ2-3, the V gene TRBV7-6, with 8 bases fitting TRBD1. Germline lookup yields CDR1 SGHVS and CDR2 FNYEAQ. This CDR3 contains 19 residues. V lost 5 bases and J lost 3; bases outside the gene matches: 19.

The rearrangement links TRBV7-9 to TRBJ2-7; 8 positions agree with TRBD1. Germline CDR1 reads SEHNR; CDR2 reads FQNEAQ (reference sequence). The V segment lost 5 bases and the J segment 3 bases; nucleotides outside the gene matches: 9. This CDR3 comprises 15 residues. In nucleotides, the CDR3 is TGTGCCAGCAGCAACCCGGGGACAGGTATCTACGAGCAGTACTTC. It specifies CASSNPGTGIYEQYF.

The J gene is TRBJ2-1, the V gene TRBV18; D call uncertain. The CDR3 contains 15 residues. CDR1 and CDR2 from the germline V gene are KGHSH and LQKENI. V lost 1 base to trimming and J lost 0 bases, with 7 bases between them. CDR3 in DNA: TGTGCCAGCTCACCACTAGACAACTCCTACAATGAGCAGTTCTTC. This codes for CASSPLDNSYNEQFF.